This TCR beta chain was sequenced in a study of cytomegalovirus exposure and HLA in healthy donors. Looking at the study overall: T cells numbering around 180 million yielded some 100 million unique TCR beta sequences in an earlier analysis.

In the case of this clone: No antigen is known for it.

Study findings and constraints: More clonal expansion characterized HLA-associated TCR beta chains than equally common others in a later analysis. The study recorded 150 to 200 TCR beta chains that were cytomegalovirus-associated. There were reportedly fewer N-insertions in an Asian-associated ancestry cluster than the approximately 630-donor mean, in a later analysis.

Primers for the PCR totalled 60 Vbeta and 13 Jbeta. TCRdb keeps only in-frame clones here, not all; method: immunoSEQ multiplex PCR. Here the sample spans about 85,000 clones, around two thirds being singletons. CDR1 and CDR2 (germline): SGDLS, YYNGEE. The CDR3 has 15 amino acids. V lost 7 bases to trimming and J lost 6 bases; unmatched junction nucleotides: 12. This TCR was sampled from a man aged 30 to 45 in good health and CMV-seronegative. The rearrangement joins TRBV9 to TRBJ2-1; 8 bases are a match to TRBD2. The specimen sequenced was PBMCs. The CDR3 spells CASSETSEITNEQFF. CDR3 sequence (DNA): TGTGCCAGCTCCGAGACTAGCGAGATAACCAATGAGCAGTTCTTC.